The 7 T cell receptor delta chains given below trace back to one sample, sequenced in a study of γδ T cells in repeated Plasmodium falciparum infection. Vgamma9/Vdelta2+ and Vdelta2-negative gammadelta T cells were flow-sorted from PBMC for bulk sequencing. TCRdb re-called the multiplex PCR reads via CATT. The table has tens of thousands of delta-chain clones, roughly 1.6% seen once. Sequenced: gamma-delta T cells from blood. The receptors shown here come from a pool of human donors (malaria-infected and uninfected, not separated).

This clone was observed a handful of times. A far larger clone is one nucleotide away, so this likely arose from a read error. The sample has other DNA sequences that encode this CDR3 too. V usage is TRDV1 and J usage is TRDJ1, with 10 bases fitting TRDD3. The J gene, not given by TCRdb, was assigned here from a germline match of the nucleotide sequence. Germline V gene lookup returns CDR1 TSWWSYY and CDR2 QGS. Trimming took 2 bases from V and 2 from J; bases not matched to a gene: 14. CDR3 length equals 19 residues. In DNA form, the CDR3 reads TGTGCTCTTGGGGAATTAGACCTAATTCTACTGGGGGATACCGATAAACTCATCTTT. Amino acids: CALGELDLILLGDTDKLIF.

This clone was found a few times. The protein given by TCRdb reflects a much larger clone and differs at residue 11 from this DNA's translation, likely from a read error; the protein shown is the DNA's translation. V and J are TRDV1 and TRDJ1, with D tentatively TRDD1 or TRDD3 (5 bases each). The CDR3 is 17 amino acids. Germline V gene data show CDR1 as TSWWSYY and CDR2 as QGS. The V and J ends lost 0 bases and 7 bases respectively, with 21 bases between them. Written as DNA, the CDR3 is TGTGCTCTTGGGGAACTAGGAAATCCTTACTGTGGGATTAAACTCATCTTT. It encodes CALGELGNPYCGIKLIF.

About this clone: One base separates it from a far larger clone, so it is likely a read error. Other DNA sequences within the sample encode an identical CDR3. The V gene is TRDV2, but the J gene lacks a call; whether TRDD3, the table's D call, matches the DNA was not checked. The CDR3 totals 16 residues. The V gene's germline CDR1 is GEAIGNYY and CDR2 EKD. The CDR3 bases are TGTGCCTGTGACACCGAGATGGGGGGCCCCACCGATAAACTCATCTTC. The encoded protein is CACDTEMGGPTDKLIF.

For this clone: TCRdb lists the protein of a much larger clone for this DNA, which differs at residue 5, so this is likely a read error; the protein given here is translated from the DNA itself. A V gene of TRDV1 was called, but no J gene was assigned; TRDD3 is the table's D call and was not checked against the DNA. CDR1 and CDR2 from the germline V gene are TSWWSYY and QGS. The CDR3 loop spans 15 amino acids. In DNA, the CDR3 is TGTGCTCTTGGGGGTCGATACTGGGATACCGATAAACTCATCTTC. It specifies CALGGRYWDTDKLIF.

This clone was recorded many times. This chain links TRDV1 with TRDJ1; 13 bases fit TRDD3. CDR3 size: 20 residues. V gave up 0 bases and J gave up 0 bases; unmatched junction bases: 10. From germline, CDR1 is TSWWSYY and CDR2 QGS. The DNA for the CDR3 is TGTGCTCTTGGGGAACTCTTGGGAACTGGGGGATACGGTTACACCGATAAACTCATCTTT. This translates into CALGELLGTGGYGYTDKLIF.

With regard to this clone: TCRdb assigns this DNA the protein of a much larger clone, which departs from its translation at residue 14; this likely reflects a read error, and the protein shown comes from translating the DNA. The V and J genes are TRAV36/DV7 and TRDJ1; 13 bases map to TRDD3. No J gene was available from TCRdb, and it was assigned here by a germline match of the DNA. Germline assignment: CDR1 VTNFRS and CDR2 LTSSGIE (reference sequence). CDR3 length equals 20 residues. V gave up 5 bases and J gave up 1 base; unmatched junction bases: 20. The CDR3 DNA follows: TGTGCTGTTCGTTCCTCCCCTTACTGGGGGATACGGACCTGCACCGATAAACTCATCTTT. Its protein product is CAVRSSPYWGIRTCTDKLIF.

As for this clone: TCRdb's entry gives the protein of a much larger clone, which mismatches this DNA's translation at residue 20, likely from a read error; the protein reported here is translated from the DNA. V and J are TRDV1 and TRDJ1, with TRDD3 matching over 13 bases. Losses at the gene ends were 0 bases for V and 3 bases for J; bases not matched to a gene: 28. Germline V lookup: CDR1 TSWWSYY, CDR2 QGS. The CDR3 is 25 amino acids. CDR3 DNA: TGTGCTCTTGGGGAACTTAAACTCCTACGGTTACTGGGGGATACGCGTATCCGAAAGGCCGATAAACTCATCTTT. Its translation: CALGELKLLRLLGDTRIRKADKLIF.